This T cell receptor beta chain derives from a study of blood T cell repertoires in COVID-19. Assay used: immunoSEQ multiplex PCR; TCRdb lists only in-frame clones, some missing. The data show roughly 60,000 clones, roughly 77% seen once. This clone is a singleton in its sample. CDR3 length: 15 residues. V lost 0 bases and J lost 4, with 13 bases in between. Per germline, CDR1 SGDLS and CDR2 YYNGEE. The sequence derives from a man older than 75 with acute or convalescent COVID-19. Sequenced input: peripheral blood. The V and J genes are TRBV9 and TRBJ1-2; possibly TRBD1 for D (5 bases). DNA of the CDR3: TGTGCCAGCAGCGTAGACAGAGACAGACCCTATGGCTACACCTTC. Translating gives CASSVDRDRPYGYTF.